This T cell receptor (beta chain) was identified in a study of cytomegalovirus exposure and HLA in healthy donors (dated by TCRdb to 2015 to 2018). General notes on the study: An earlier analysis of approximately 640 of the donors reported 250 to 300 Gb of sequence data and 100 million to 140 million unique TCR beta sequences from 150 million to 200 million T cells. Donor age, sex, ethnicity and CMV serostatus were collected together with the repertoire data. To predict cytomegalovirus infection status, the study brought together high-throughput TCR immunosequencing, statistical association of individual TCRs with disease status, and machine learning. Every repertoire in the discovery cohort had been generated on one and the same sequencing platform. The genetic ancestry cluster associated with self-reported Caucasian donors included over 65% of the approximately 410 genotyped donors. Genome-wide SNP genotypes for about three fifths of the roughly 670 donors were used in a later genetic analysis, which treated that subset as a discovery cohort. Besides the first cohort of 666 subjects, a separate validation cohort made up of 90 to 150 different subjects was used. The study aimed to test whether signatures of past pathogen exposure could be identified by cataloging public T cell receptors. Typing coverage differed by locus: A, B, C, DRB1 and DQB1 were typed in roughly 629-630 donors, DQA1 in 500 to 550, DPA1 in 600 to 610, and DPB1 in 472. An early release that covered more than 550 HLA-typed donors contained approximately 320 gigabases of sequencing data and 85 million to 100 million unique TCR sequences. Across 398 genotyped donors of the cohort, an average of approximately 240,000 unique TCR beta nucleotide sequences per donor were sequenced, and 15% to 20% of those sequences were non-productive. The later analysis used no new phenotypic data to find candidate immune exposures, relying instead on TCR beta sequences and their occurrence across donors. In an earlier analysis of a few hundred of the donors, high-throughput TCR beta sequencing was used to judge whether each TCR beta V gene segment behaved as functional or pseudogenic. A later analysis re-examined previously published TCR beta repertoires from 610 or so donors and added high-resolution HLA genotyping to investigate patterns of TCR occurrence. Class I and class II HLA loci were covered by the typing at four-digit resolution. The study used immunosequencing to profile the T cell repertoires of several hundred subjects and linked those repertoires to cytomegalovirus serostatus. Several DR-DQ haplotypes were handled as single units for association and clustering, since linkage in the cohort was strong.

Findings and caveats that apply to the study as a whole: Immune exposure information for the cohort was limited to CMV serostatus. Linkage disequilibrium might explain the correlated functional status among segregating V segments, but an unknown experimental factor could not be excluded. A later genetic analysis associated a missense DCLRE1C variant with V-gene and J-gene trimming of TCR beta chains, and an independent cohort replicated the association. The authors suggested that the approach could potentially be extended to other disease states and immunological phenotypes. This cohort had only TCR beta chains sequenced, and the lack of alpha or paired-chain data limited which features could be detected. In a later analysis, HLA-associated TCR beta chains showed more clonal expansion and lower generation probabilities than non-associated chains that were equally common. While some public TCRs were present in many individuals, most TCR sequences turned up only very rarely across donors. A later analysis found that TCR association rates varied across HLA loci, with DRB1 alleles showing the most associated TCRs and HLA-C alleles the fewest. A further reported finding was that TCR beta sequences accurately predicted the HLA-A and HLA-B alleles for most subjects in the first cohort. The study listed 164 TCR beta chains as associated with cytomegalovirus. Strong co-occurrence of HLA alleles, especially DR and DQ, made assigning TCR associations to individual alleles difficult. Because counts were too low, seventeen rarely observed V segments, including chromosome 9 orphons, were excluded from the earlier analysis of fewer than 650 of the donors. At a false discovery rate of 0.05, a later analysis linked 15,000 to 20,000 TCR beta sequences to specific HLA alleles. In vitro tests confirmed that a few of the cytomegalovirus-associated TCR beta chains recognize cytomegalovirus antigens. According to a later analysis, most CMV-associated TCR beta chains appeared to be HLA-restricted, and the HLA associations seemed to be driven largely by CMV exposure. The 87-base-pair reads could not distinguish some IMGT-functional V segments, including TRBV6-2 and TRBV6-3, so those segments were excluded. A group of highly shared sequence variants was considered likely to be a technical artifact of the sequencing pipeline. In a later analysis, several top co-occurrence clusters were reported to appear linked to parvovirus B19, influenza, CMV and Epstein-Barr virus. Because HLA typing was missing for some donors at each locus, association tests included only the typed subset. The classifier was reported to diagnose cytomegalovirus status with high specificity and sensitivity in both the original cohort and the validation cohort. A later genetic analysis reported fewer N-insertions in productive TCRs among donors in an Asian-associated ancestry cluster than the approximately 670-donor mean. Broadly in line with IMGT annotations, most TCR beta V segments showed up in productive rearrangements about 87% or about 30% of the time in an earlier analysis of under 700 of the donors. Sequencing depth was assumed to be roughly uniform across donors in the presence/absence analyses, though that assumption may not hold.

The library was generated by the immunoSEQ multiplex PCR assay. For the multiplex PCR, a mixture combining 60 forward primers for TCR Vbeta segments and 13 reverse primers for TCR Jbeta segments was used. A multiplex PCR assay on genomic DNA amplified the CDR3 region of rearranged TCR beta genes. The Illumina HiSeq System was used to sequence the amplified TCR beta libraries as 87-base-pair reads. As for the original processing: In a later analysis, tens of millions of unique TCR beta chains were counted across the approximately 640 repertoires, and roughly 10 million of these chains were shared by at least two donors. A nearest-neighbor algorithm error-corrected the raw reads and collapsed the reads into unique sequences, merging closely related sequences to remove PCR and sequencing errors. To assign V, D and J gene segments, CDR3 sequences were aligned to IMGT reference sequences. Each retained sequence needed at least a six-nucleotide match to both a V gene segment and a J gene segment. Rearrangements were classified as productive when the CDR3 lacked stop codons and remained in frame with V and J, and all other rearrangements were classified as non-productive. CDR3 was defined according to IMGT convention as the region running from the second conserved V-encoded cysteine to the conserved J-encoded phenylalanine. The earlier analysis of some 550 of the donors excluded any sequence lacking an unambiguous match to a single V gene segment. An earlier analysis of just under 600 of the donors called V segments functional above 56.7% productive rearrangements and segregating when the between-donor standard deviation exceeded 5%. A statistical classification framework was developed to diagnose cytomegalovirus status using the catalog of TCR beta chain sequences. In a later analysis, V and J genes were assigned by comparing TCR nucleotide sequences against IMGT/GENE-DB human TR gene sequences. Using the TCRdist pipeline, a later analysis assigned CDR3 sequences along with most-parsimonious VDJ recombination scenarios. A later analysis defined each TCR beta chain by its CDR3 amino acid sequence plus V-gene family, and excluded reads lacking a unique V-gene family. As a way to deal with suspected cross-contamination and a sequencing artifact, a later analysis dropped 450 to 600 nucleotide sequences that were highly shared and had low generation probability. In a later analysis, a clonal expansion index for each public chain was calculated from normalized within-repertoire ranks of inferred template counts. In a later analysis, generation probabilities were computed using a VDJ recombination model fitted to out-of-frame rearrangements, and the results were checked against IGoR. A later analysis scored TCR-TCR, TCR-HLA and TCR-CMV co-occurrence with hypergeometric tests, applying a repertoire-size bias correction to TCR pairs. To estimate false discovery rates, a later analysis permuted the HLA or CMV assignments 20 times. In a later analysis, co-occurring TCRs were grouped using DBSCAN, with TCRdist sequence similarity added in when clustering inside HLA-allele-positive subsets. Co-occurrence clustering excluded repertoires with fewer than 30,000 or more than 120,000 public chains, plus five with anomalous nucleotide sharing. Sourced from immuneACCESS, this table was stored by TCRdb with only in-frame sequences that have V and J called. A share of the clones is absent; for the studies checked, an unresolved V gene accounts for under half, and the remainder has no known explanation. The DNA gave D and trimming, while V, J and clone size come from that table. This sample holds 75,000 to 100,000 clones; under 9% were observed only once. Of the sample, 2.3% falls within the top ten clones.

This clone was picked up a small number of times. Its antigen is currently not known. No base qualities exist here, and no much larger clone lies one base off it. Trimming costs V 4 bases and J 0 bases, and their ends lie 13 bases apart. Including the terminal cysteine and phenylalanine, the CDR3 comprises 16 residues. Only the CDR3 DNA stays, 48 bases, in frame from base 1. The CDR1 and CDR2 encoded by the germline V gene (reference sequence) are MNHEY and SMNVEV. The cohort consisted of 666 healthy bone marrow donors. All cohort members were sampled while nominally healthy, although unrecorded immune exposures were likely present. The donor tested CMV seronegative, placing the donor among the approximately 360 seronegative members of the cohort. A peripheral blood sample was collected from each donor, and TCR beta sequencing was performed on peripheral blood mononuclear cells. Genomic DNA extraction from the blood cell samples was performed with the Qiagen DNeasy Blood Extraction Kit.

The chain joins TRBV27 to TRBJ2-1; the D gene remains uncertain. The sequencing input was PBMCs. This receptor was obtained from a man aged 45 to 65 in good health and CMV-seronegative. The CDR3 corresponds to CASSYKFLTSYNEQFF. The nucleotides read TGTGCCAGCAGTTATAAGTTCCTAACCTCCTACAATGAGCAGTTCTTC.